The 29 T cell receptor beta chains below come from one sample, sequenced in a study of control samples from healthy donors and cancer patients (dated by TCRdb to 2020 to 2021). The library was built by means of the immunoSEQ multiplex PCR assay. Here the immuneACCESS table is served through TCRdb, limited to in-frame sequences with V and J called. Missing clones are a known gap in these copies; in checked studies unresolved V genes cover under half, and the rest lacks a known reason. Present in this sample are approximately 150,000 clones, 96% of which were seen just once. The ten most abundant clones make up over 0.9% of the sample. The sequencing sample was made of blood. The source of these receptors is a woman in her 30s in good health.

The chain carries TRBV6-5 and TRBJ2-1, with 9 bases lining up with TRBD1. This CDR3 spans 14 amino acids. J was trimmed by 8 bases and V by 6 bases; bases with no gene match: 8. The germline V gene encodes CDR1 MNHEY and CDR2 SVGAGI. The CDR3 DNA reads as TGTGCCAGCAGCGACAGACAGGGGGTTGATGAGCAGTTCTTC. It encodes CASSDRQGVDEQFF.

The gene calls are TRBV10-3 and TRBJ2-1; 12 nucleotides align to TRBD2. The CDR3 is made up of 19 amino acids. Germline CDR1 is ENHRY and CDR2 is SYGVKD. V trimming: 6 bases; J trimming: 12 bases; junction bases outside the gene matches: 24. The DNA for the CDR3 is TGTGCCATCAGCCACAGGGCCGCAAGGACTAGCGGGACTTTGGGTGGGCAGTTCTTC. Encoded protein: CAISHRAARTSGTLGGQFF.

The genes are TRBV28 and TRBJ2-3; 10 bases are a match to TRBD2. The CDR3 runs 17 residues. The V gene end was trimmed by 2 bases and the J gene end by 7 bases; junction bases not matched to a gene: 12. From germline, CDR1 is MDHEN and CDR2 SYDVKM. The CDR3 DNA reads TGTGCCAGCAGTTTAGACATAGCGGGAGGACCAGGATATACGCAGTATTTT. Protein product: CASSLDIAGGPGYTQYF.

The J gene is TRBJ1-2, the V gene TRBV5-1, with 8 bases aligning to TRBD1. The CDR3 totals 14 residues. Germline-derived CDR1 and CDR2 are SGHRS and YFSETQ. With 4 bases clipped from V and 8 bases from J, the junction kept 10 bases outside the gene matches. CDR3 protein: CASSDDRGVSGYTF. In nucleotides, the CDR3 is TGCGCCAGCAGCGACGACAGGGGAGTGAGCGGCTACACCTTC. The complete variable domain, with remaining parts taken from reference TRBV5-1 and TRBJ1-2, reads KAGVTQTPRYLIKTRGQQVTLSCSPISGHRSVSWYQQTPGQGLQFLFEYFSETQRNKGNFPGRFSGRQFSNSRSEMNVSTLELGDSALYLCASSDDRGVSGYTFGSGTRLTVV.

V gene TRBV30 combines with J gene TRBJ1-2; possibly TRBD1 for D (5 bases). From germline, CDR1 is GTSNPN and CDR2 SVGIG (reference sequence). This CDR3 is 15 amino acids long. V lost 0 bases and J lost 3, with 14 bases in between. The chain's CDR3 is CAWSVGQGGYYGYTF. DNA of the CDR3: TGTGCCTGGAGTGTAGGGCAGGGAGGCTACTATGGCTACACCTTC.

This chain uses TRBV9 with TRBJ2-1, with TRBD2 matching over 9 bases. V trimming: 4 bases; J trimming: 9 bases; junction bases outside the gene matches: 11. This CDR3 has 15 residues. Germline V CDR1 and CDR2: SGDLS, YYNGEE. CDR3 protein: CASSPSIAGDVEQFF. The CDR3 DNA reads TGTGCCAGCAGCCCCTCGATAGCGGGAGACGTTGAGCAGTTCTTC.

V gene TRBV11-2 combines with J gene TRBJ2-1, with 7 nucleotides matching TRBD1. CDR1 SGHAT and CDR2 FQNNGV come from the germline V gene. J gave up 2 bases and V 7 bases, and 11 bases lay outside the gene matches. The CDR3 contains 16 residues. The CDR3 reads CASTDPDRRAYNEQFF. CDR3 DNA sequence: TGTGCCAGCACCGACCCGGACAGGCGAGCCTACAATGAGCAGTTCTTC.

The genes are TRBV27 and TRBJ2-1, with a weak D call TRBD1 (5 bases). The CDR3 length is 12 residues. V was pared by 6 bases and J by 8 bases, with 11 bases between. Germline lookup yields CDR1 MNHEY and CDR2 SMNVEV (reference sequence). In DNA, the CDR3 is TGTGCCAGCAGATCAGGGTGGGATGAGCAGTTCTTC. Its translation: CASRSGWDEQFF.

The rearrangement uses TRBV6-5 and TRBJ2-6; maybe TRBD2 (7 bases). The CDR3 runs 16 residues. CDR1 MNHEY and CDR2 SVGAGI come from the germline V gene. Trimming cost V 0 bases and J 4 bases, with 10 bases left between them. The CDR3 loop is CASSYSGGQGANVLTF. CDR3 DNA: TGTGCCAGCAGTTACTCGGGGGGGCAAGGGGCCAACGTCCTGACTTTC.

By proportion, this clone is medium-sized. The chain recombines TRBV14 with TRBJ2-1; TRBD2 matches at 11 bases. Germline loops: CDR1 SGHDN, CDR2 FVKESK. The CDR3 sequence is 16 residues long. Losses at the gene ends were 4 bases for V and 5 bases for J; bases not matched to a gene: 7. The CDR3 loop reads CASSPRLAGLHNEQFF. The CDR3, as DNA: TGTGCCAGCAGCCCCCGACTAGCGGGGCTCCACAATGAGCAGTTCTTC.

This sequence joins TRBV6-1 and TRBJ2-3, with D uncertain. This CDR3 comprises 14 residues. Trimming stripped 1 base from V and 7 bases from J, with 12 bases between. CDR1 MNHNS and CDR2 SASEGT come from the germline V gene. The DNA of the CDR3 is TGTGCCAGCAGTGAAGATGAAGCTTTCTATACGCAGTATTTT. Translating gives CASSEDEAFYTQYF.

The chain links TRBV2 to TRBJ1-4; D gene ambiguous. The V gene's germline CDR1 is SNHLY and CDR2 FYNNEI. The CDR3 runs 14 residues. V was cut by 8 bases and J by 0 bases, with 10 bases left in between. CDR3 in amino acids: CASGFFPTNEKLFF. The CDR3 coding sequence is TGTGCCAGCGGTTTTTTCCCAACTAATGAAAAACTGTTTTTT.

V usage is TRBV30 and J usage is TRBJ1-5; D not certain. This CDR3 has 13 residues. Per germline, CDR1 GTSNPN and CDR2 SVGIG (reference sequence). With 0 bases removed from V and 0 bases from J, the gap between germline ends came to 3 bases. The CDR3 loop reads CAWSVNSNQPQHF. CDR3 coding DNA: TGTGCCTGGAGTGTCAATAGCAATCAGCCCCAGCATTTT. Variable domain in full (rest from reference TRBV30 and TRBJ1-5): SQTIHQWPATLVQPVGSPLSLECTVEGTSNPNLYWYRQAAGRGLQLLFYSVGIGQISSEVPQNLSASRPQDRQFILSSKKLLLSDSGFYLCAWSVNSNQPQHFGDGTRLSIL.

This sequence joins TRBV12-3 or TRBV12-4 and TRBJ2-1, with 8 bases aligning to TRBD2. The CDR3 has 12 residues. V lost 6 bases to trimming and J lost 6 bases; unmatched junction nucleotides: 1. CDR3 sequence (DNA): TGTGCCAGCAGGGGACTAGGCAATGAGCAGTTCTTC. Its protein product is CASRGLGNEQFF.

The chain couples TRBV2 to TRBJ1-6; 12 bases map to TRBD1. Germline assignment: CDR1 SNHLY and CDR2 FYNNEI. The trim removed 4 bases at V and 9 bases at J, leaving 10 bases unmatched. This CDR3 has 17 residues. CDR3 loop: CASSVTPGTGGFSPLHF. In nucleotides, the CDR3 is TGTGCCAGCAGTGTCACCCCCGGGACAGGGGGCTTTTCACCCCTCCACTTT. Full variable domain (remainder filled in from reference TRBV2 and TRBJ1-6): EPEVTQTPSHQVTQMGQEVILRCVPISNHLYFYWYRQILGQKVEFLVSFYNNEISEKSEIFDDQFSVERPDGSNFTLKIRSTKLEDSAMYFCASSVTPGTGGFSPLHFGNGTRLTVT.

The rearrangement uses TRBV7-9 and TRBJ2-1, with 7 nucleotides matching TRBD2. V lost 5 bases and J lost 0; bases outside the gene matches: 7. The CDR3 has 16 residues. Germline CDR1 is SEHNR and CDR2 is FQNEAQ (reference sequence). CDR3 coding DNA: TGTGCCAGCAGCCCCACTAGCGTTAGCTCCTACAATGAGCAGTTCTTC. As protein: CASSPTSVSSYNEQFF.

V gene TRBV3-1 (or the pseudogene TRBV3-2) combines with J gene TRBJ2-5; possibly TRBD2 for D (6 bases). CDR3 size: 16 residues. Trimming stripped 2 bases from V and 5 bases from J, with 18 bases between. The germline gives CDR1 LGHDT, CDR2 YNNKEL (reference sequence). In nucleotides, the CDR3 is TGTGCCAGCAGCCAATGGTTGGGCGGGGTCATGGAGACCCAGTACTTC. Protein: CASSQWLGGVMETQYF.

The V call is TRBV4-1, the J call TRBJ2-2; D not resolved. This CDR3 is 12 amino acids long. The V and J ends lost 3 bases and 3 bases respectively, with 2 bases between them. Germline V gene data show CDR1 as MGHRA and CDR2 as YSYEKL. CDR3 in DNA: TGCGCCAGCAGCCATCACACCGGGGAGCTGTTTTTT. It codes for CASSHHTGELFF.

CDR3 bases: TGTGCCAGCAGTTACCGATGGACGGCCCTGAACACTGAAGCTTTCTTT. Translation gives CASSYRWTALNTEAFF. The V call is TRBV6-2 or TRBV6-3, the J call TRBJ1-1; D uncertain. The V end was cut by 2 bases, the J end by 0 bases, with 13 bases between. The germline gives CDR1 MNHEY, CDR2 SVGEGT. The CDR3 loop spans 16 amino acids.

CDR3 sequence: CASSSGTGGASGEKLFF. The CDR3 DNA is TGTGCCAGCAGCTCCGGGACAGGGGGCGCCTCGGGTGAAAAACTGTTTTTT. This chain uses TRBV9 with TRBJ1-4, with TRBD1 matching 12 bases. CDR1 and CDR2 (germline): SGDLS, YYNGEE. The CDR3 loop spans 17 amino acids. Trimming removed 4 bases from V and 7 bases from J; junction bases left unmatched: 11.

The rearrangement links TRBV13 to TRBJ1-1; D is perhaps TRBD1 (5 bases). V lost 5 bases, J lost 3 bases, and 13 bases lay in between. Germline-derived CDR1 and CDR2 are PRHDT and FYEKMQ (reference sequence). The CDR3 covers 14 residues. Written as DNA, the CDR3 is TGTGCCAGCAGCCCCGACATAGGGGACACTGAAGCTTTCTTT. Its protein product is CASSPDIGDTEAFF.

The chain employs TRBV29-1 and TRBJ1-1; D is undetermined. From germline, CDR1 is SQVTM and CDR2 ANQGSEA. V was cut by 3 bases and J by 7 bases, with 0 bases left in between. This CDR3 region has 8 residues. CDR3 sequence reads: CSVDEAFF. CDR3 sequence (DNA): TGCAGCGTTGATGAAGCTTTCTTT.

The V and J genes are TRBV3-1 (or the pseudogene TRBV3-2) and TRBJ1-6; TRBD1 agrees at 10 bases. CDR3 size: 15 residues. The ends lost 7 bases at V and 8 bases at J; junction bases unmatched: 8. Germline V lookup: CDR1 LGHDT, CDR2 YNNKEL (reference sequence). CDR3: CASKLGGQGHSPLHF. The CDR3 coding sequence is TGTGCCAGCAAATTAGGGGGACAGGGGCATTCACCCCTCCACTTT.

In its sample, this clone was seen once. CDR3 sequence reads: CASSESSGVSTYGYTF. The CDR3 DNA is TGTGCCAGCAGTGAATCGTCAGGGGTATCGACCTATGGCTACACCTTC. The chain has TRBV25-1 and TRBJ1-2; possibly TRBD1 for D (6 bases). Trimming shortened V by 1 base and J by 4 bases, and 16 bases separated the two germline ends. Germline CDR1 and CDR2: MGHDK and SYGVNS. This CDR3 region has 16 residues.

The rearrangement joins TRBV19 to TRBJ2-2, with 8 bases fitting TRBD2. There are 16 residues in the CDR3. V lost 7 bases to trimming and J lost 2 bases; unmatched junction nucleotides: 9. CDR1 is LNHDA and CDR2 is SQIVND in the germline V gene (reference sequence). CDR3 region: CASTLRRGGNTGELFF. CDR3 in DNA: TGTGCCAGTACCTTGCGACGGGGGGGTAACACCGGGGAGCTGTTTTTT. The whole variable domain, remainder taken from reference TRBV19 and TRBJ2-2, is DGGITQSPKYLFRKEGQNVTLSCEQNLNHDAMYWYRQDPGQGLRLIYYSQIVNDFQKGDIAEGYSVSREKKESFPLTVTSAQKNPTAFYLCASTLRRGGNTGELFFGEGSRLTVL.

The J gene is TRBJ2-7, the V gene TRBV5-6; D is possibly TRBD1 (6 bases). Between the trimmed V and J ends, which lost 6 bases and 2 bases, there was a span of 12 bases. The V gene's germline CDR1 is SGHDT and CDR2 YYEEEE. The CDR3 is made up of 13 amino acids. DNA of the CDR3: TGTGCCAGCAAAAAACGGGACACCTACGAGCAGTACTTC. Protein: CASKKRDTYEQYF.

This clone came up once. The V gene is TRBV5-8, the J gene TRBJ2-4; D is undetermined. This CDR3 is built from 12 residues. The ends were cut back, 4 bases at V and 11 bases at J, with 13 bases in the middle. The germline CDR1 and CDR2 sequences are SGHTS and YDEGEE. CDR3 nucleotides: TGTGCCAGCAGCCCCCGACCTAAACTTCAGTACTTC. This gives the protein CASSPRPKLQYF.

As to this clone: Different DNA sequences within this sample yield the same CDR3. The rearrangement joins TRBV3-1 (or the pseudogene TRBV3-2) to TRBJ2-7; the D is unclear. The germline V gene has CDR1 LGHDT and CDR2 YNNKEL (reference sequence). V lost 4 bases and J lost 3, with 4 bases in between. The CDR3 extends over 11 amino acids. The CDR3, as DNA: TGTGCCAGCAGCCCAGGCTACGAGCAGTACTTC. Its translation is CASSPGYEQYF.

This clone was counted a single time. The gene calls are TRBV6-5 and TRBJ1-2; D not resolved. Germline V gives CDR1 MNHEY, CDR2 SVGAGI. The length of the CDR3 is 14 residues. V was pared by 0 bases and J by 4 bases, with 9 bases between. The CDR3 region is CASSYSYRTYGYTF. DNA for the CDR3: TGTGCCAGCAGTTACTCATACAGAACCTATGGCTACACCTTC.